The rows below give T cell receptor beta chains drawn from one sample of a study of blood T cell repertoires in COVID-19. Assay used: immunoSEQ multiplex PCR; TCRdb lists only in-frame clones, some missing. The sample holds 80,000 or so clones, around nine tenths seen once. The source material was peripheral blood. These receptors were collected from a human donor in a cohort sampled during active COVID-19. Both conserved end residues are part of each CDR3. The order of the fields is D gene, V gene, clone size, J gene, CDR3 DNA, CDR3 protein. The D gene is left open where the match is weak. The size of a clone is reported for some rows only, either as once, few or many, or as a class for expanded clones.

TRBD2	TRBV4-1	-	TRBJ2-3	TGCGCCAGCAGCCAACCGACTAGCGGGAGACGAGCAGATACGCAGTATTTT	CASSQPTSGRRADTQYF
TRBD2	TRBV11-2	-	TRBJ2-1	TGTGCCAGCAGCTTAGATACTAGCGGGGGGGCGTATGAGCAGTTCTTC	CASSLDTSGGAYEQFF
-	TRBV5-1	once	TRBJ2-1	TGCGCCAGCAGCTTGGAGGCAGGGTACAATGAGCAGTTCTTC	CASSLEAGYNEQFF
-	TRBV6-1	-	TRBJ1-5	TGTGCCAGCAGTGACGGCTGGAGGAGCAATCAGCCCCAGCATTTT	CASSDGWRSNQPQHF
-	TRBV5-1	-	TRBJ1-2	TGCGCCAGCAGCCCCCAAGGGGAGGAAGGCTACACCTTC	CASSPQGEEGYTF
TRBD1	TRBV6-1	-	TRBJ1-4	TGTGCCAGCAGTGAAGCGGGCAGGGGGCCGGTAAGAGAAAAACTGTTTTTT	CASSEAGRGPVREKLFF
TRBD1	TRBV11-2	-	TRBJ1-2	TGTGCCAGCAGCTTAGTTTCAGGGGGCTGGGTAGTCGGTGGCTACACCTTC	CASSLVSGGWVVGGYTF
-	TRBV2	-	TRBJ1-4	TGTGCCAGCAGGAAGACAGAGGTGGGAAATGAAAAACTGTTTTTT	CASRKTEVGNEKLFF
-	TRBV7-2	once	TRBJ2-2	TGTGCCAGCAGTTCCGGGACTTGGAGTGGTGGGGAGCTGTTTTTT	CASSSGTWSGGELFF
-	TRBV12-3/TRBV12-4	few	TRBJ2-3	TGTGCCAGCCAGAGCACAGATACGCAGTATTTT	CASQSTDTQYF
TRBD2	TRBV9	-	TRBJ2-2	TGTGCCAGCAGGGCGGGAGGGAACACCGGGGAGCTGTTTTTT	CASRAGGNTGELFF
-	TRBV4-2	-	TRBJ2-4	TGTGCCAGCAGCCAGCAGGAAGGGGGATACGACATTCAGTACTTC	CASSQQEGGYDIQYF
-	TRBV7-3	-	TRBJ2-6	TGTGCCAGCAGCCCGGGTCACGGAAACTCTGGGGCCAACGTCCTGACTTTC	CASSPGHGNSGANVLTF
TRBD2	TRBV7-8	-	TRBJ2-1	TGTGCCAGCAGCTCTGGGACTAGCGGCAACTACAATGAGCAGTTCTTC	CASSSGTSGNYNEQFF
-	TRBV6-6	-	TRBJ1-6	TGTGCCAGCAGCCTAGGCTCAAATGGTTCACCCCTCCACTTT	CASSLGSNGSPLHF
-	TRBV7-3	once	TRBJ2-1	TGTGCCAGCAGCTTATCGCAGGGCAGAAATGAGCAGTTCTTC	CASSLSQGRNEQFF
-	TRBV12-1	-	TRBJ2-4	TGTGCCAGCAGCTTAGGGACTAGCCGAAAAAACATTCAGTACTTC	CASSLGTSRKNIQYF
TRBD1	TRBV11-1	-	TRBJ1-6	TGTGCCAGCAGCCGGGACAGGGGAAATAATTCACCCCTCCACTTT	CASSRDRGNNSPLHF
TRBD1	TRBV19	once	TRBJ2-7	TGTGCCAGTAGTGCCCCGGGACAGGGAGATCTCGAGCAGTACTTC	CASSAPGQGDLEQYF
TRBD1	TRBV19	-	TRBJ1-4	TGTGCCAGTAGTATACCAGGACAGGGATTTGAAAAACTGTTTTTT	CASSIPGQGFEKLFF
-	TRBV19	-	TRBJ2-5	TGTGCCAGTAGTATAGGGGGAGTGTACCAAGAGACCCAGTACTTC	CASSIGGVYQETQYF
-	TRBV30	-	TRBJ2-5	TGTGCCTGGGAGGAGGGAACACGCCGAGGGACCCAGTACTTC	CAWEEGTRRGTQYF
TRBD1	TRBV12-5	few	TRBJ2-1	TGTGCTAGTGGTTCCACGGGACAGGCTGACTACAATGAGCAGTTCTTC	CASGSTGQADYNEQFF
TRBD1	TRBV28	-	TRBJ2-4	TGTGCCAGCAGTCCCGGACAGGGGAATATCAACATTCAGTACTTC	CASSPGQGNINIQYF
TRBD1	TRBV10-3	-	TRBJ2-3	TGTGCCATCAGTACCGGGACAGGGGTAACAGATACGCAGTATTTT	CAISTGTGVTDTQYF
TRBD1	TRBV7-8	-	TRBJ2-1	TGTGCCAGCAGCACAAGGTCCGGGACAGGGCTTTTGGATGAGCAGTTCTTC	CASSTRSGTGLLDEQFF
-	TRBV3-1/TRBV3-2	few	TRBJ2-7	TGTGCCAGCAGCCAAGATCTCGAGCAGTACTTC	CASSQDLEQYF
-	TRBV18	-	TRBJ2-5	TGTGCCAGCTCACCGCAAGTGCGGGAGACCCAGTACTTC	CASSPQVRETQYF
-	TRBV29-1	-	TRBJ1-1	TGCAGCGGGAGGTCTACTGAAGCTTTCTTT	CSGRSTEAFF
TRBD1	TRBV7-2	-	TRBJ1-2	TGTGCCAGCAACAGACAGGGAAGCAGTTATGGCTACACCTTC	CASNRQGSSYGYTF
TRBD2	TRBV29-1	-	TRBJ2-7	TGCAGCGTTGGTCAGACTAGCGGAGGCGAGCAGTACTTC	CSVGQTSGGEQYF
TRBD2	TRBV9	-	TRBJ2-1	TGTGCCAGCAGCGTAGGAAATAGCGGGAGTGAGCAGTTCTTC	CASSVGNSGSEQFF
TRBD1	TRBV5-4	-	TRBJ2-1	TGTGCCAGCAGCTCGGGGGACAGGGGCTACAATGAGCAGTTCTTC	CASSSGDRGYNEQFF
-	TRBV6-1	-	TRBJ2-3	TGTGCCAGCAGTGCCCCCTTCGGGCAGGGTGGAACAGATACGCAGTATTTT	CASSAPFGQGGTDTQYF
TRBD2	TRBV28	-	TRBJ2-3	TGTGCCAGCAGTAGCACTAGCGGTGAAGTCACAGATACGCAGTATTTT	CASSSTSGEVTDTQYF
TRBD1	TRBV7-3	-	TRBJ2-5	TGTGCCAGCAGCCCGGGGACAGGGGGGTCCCAGTACTTC	CASSPGTGGSQYF
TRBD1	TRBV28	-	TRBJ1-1	TGTGCCAGCTGTGGACAGGGCCAAATGAACACTGAAGCTTTCTTT	CASCGQGQMNTEAFF
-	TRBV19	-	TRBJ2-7	TGTGCCAGCACCCGAGGGGACAAGCCCTACGAGCAGTACTTC	CASTRGDKPYEQYF
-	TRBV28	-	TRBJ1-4	TGTGCCAGCAGTTTATCCCACGGCGTGAGGAAACTGTTTTTT	CASSLSHGVRKLFF
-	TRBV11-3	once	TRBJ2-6	TGTGCCAGCAGCTTAGATCACCCCCGGTCTGGGGCCAACGTCCTGACTTTC	CASSLDHPRSGANVLTF
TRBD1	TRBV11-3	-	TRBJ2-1	TGTGCCAGCAGCGCGTGGGACAGCTACAATGAGCAGTTCTTC	CASSAWDSYNEQFF
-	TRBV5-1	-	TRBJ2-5	TGCGCCAGCAGCCTGAGGCGCCCAGAAGAGACCCAGTACTTC	CASSLRRPEETQYF